This T cell receptor (beta chain) was captured by sequencing in a study of T-cell memory formation after mild COVID-19. The CDR3 runs 16 residues. CDR1 and CDR2 from the germline V gene are SGHAT and FQNNGV. The germline V and J ends were trimmed by 5 bases and 7 bases, with 23 bases remaining between them. In its sample, this clonotype was seen a few times. Using its own MiXCR run on the 5' RACE reads, TCRdb lists one record per CDR3 protein. The sample lists 300,000 or so distinct CDR3 sequences; roughly 15% were seen once. The chain couples TRBV11-2 to TRBJ2-5, with D maybe TRBD2 (6 bases). This receptor was identified in a man between 18 and 29 years old who had mild COVID-19 (a few samples of this study predate the infection). Cell type and time point are not known. The sequenced sample was PBMCs or a T cell subset sorted from them (not recorded which). The CDR3 spells CASSGRLGESDGTQYF. The CDR3 bases are TGTGCCAGCAGCGGTCGACTAGGGGAGAGTGATGGGACCCAGTACTTC.